Following are 13 T cell receptor beta chains from one sample sequenced in a study of cytomegalovirus exposure and HLA in healthy donors. PCR used 60 Vbeta primers and 13 Jbeta primers. Method: immunoSEQ multiplex PCR; TCRdb's copy keeps in-frame clones and lacks some. The data show a few hundred thousand clones, nearly 95% seen once. The material sequenced was PBMCs. Receptor source: a girl aged 2 to 10 in good health and CMV-seronegative.

The chain is built from TRBV2 and TRBJ1-4; tentatively, D is TRBD1 (6 bases). The CDR3 contains 16 residues. Trimming left V 4 bases short and J 8 bases short, with 20 bases between. CDR1 is SNHLY and CDR2 is FYNNEI in the germline V gene. CDR3 sequence (DNA): TGTGCCAGCAGTGGGGGAGTATGGGAGGGGGACGAAAAACTGTTTTTT. This gives the protein CASSGGVWEGDEKLFF.

The CDR3 is CASTRQGTVRSSYEQYF. The CDR3 DNA reads TGTGCCAGCACTCGGCAGGGGACCGTCAGGAGCTCCTACGAGCAGTACTTC. This chain connects TRBV2 to TRBJ2-5; possible D gene TRBD1, 6 bases. Judging by the DNA end, TRBJ2-7 fits better; the J call may be wrong. The CDR3 consists of 17 residues. Germline lookup yields CDR1 SNHLY and CDR2 FYNNEI.

This chain connects TRBV2 to TRBJ2-1; D is possibly TRBD1 (5 bases). Between the trimmed V and J ends, which lost 2 bases and 0 bases, there was a span of 8 bases. The CDR3 has 15 residues. Germline V gene lookup returns CDR1 SNHLY and CDR2 FYNNEI. As DNA, the CDR3 is TGTGCCAGCAGTGAATTGGGGCCCTCCTACAATGAGCAGTTCTTC. This translates into CASSELGPSYNEQFF.

CDR3 DNA sequence: TGTGCCAGCAGTAACCTAGCGGGGGGGCCGCAAGAGCAGTACTTC. Translated: CASSNLAGGPQEQYF. V gene TRBV6-5 combines with J gene TRBJ2-7; TRBD2 aligns across 12 bases. Germline values: CDR1 MNHEY, CDR2 SVGAGI. The V segment lost 5 bases and the J segment 7 bases; nucleotides outside the gene matches: 9. The CDR3 has 15 amino acids.

This clone was counted a single time. The chain recombines TRBV7-8 with TRBJ2-2; TRBD2 matches 7 bases. The germline V gene encodes CDR1 SGHVS and CDR2 FQNEAQ. V shed 5 bases and J 3 bases; nucleotides not matched to a gene: 3. This CDR3 comprises 14 residues. This CDR3 reads CASSRREDTGELFF. As DNA, the CDR3 is TGTGCCAGCAGCCGTCGGGAGGACACCGGGGAGCTGTTTTTT.

This chain connects TRBV10-1 to TRBJ1-5; 7 bases match TRBD1. With V trimmed by 2 bases and J by 2 bases, 0 bases remained unmatched. Germline V gene lookup returns CDR1 WNHNN and CDR2 SYGVQD (reference sequence). CDR3 size: 14 residues. As DNA, the CDR3 is TGCGCCAGCAGTGAGGACAGGGGCAATCAGCCCCAGCATTTT. It encodes CASSEDRGNQPQHF.

The rearrangement links TRBV18 to TRBJ1-1; D may be TRBD1 (5 bases). Germline V gene lookup returns CDR1 KGHSH and CDR2 LQKENI. Trimming took off 3 bases at V and 13 bases at J, with 15 bases between the two ends. This CDR3 contains 12 residues. CDR3 residues: CASSPPTGIGFF. The CDR3 DNA sequence: TGTGCCAGCTCACCGCCAACAGGAATTGGTTTCTTT.

This chain uses TRBV13 with TRBJ1-5; unclear D gene. Germline V gene sequence: CDR1 PRHDT, CDR2 FYEKMQ (reference sequence). The CDR3 extends over 13 amino acids. V was pared by 3 bases and J by 5 bases, with 8 bases between. CDR3 residues: CASSFTRDQPQHF. The CDR3 region has the DNA TGTGCCAGCAGCTTTACGAGGGATCAGCCCCAGCATTTT.

In its sample, this clone was seen once. The chain employs TRBV5-6 and TRBJ2-7, with D possibly matching TRBD2 (5 bases). The CDR3 runs 16 residues. The germline V gene encodes CDR1 SGHDT and CDR2 YYEEEE. The V gene lost 3 bases and the J gene lost 0 bases, with 16 bases spanning the gap. The CDR3 region has the DNA TGTGCCAGCAGCTCCATGACCGGGATTCTCTCCTACGAGCAGTACTTC. Translation: CASSSMTGILSYEQYF. Combining the CDR3 with reference TRBV5-6 and TRBJ2-7 gives the whole variable domain DAGVTQSPTHLIKTRGQQVTLRCSPKSGHDTVSWYQQALGQGPQFIFQYYEEEERQRGNFPDRFSGHQFPNYSSELNVNALLLGDSALYLCASSSMTGILSYEQYFGPGTRLTVT.

The V and J genes are TRBV9 and TRBJ2-5; D is perhaps TRBD2 (6 bases). V was cut by 0 bases and J by 3 bases, with 9 bases left in between. This CDR3 comprises 14 residues. Germline CDR1 is SGDLS and CDR2 is YYNGEE. CDR3 DNA: TGTGCCAGCAGCGTAGGTCCGGGAGAAGAGACCCAGTACTTC. Translation: CASSVGPGEETQYF. The full variable domain, completed using reference TRBV9 and TRBJ2-5, is DSGVTQTPKHLITATGQRVTLRCSPRSGDLSVYWYQQSLDQGLQFLIQYYNGEERAKGNILERFSAQQFPDLHSELNLSSLELGDSALYFCASSVGPGEETQYFGPGTRLLVL.

This chain connects TRBV5-1 to TRBJ1-6; possible D gene TRBD1, 6 bases. Trimming removed 0 bases at V and 3 bases at J, with 7 bases between. CDR3 length: 15 residues. The germline gives CDR1 SGHRS, CDR2 YFSETQ. Here the CDR3 DNA reads TGCGCCAGCAGCTTGGCGGGACACTATAATTCACCCCTCCACTTT. Translation gives CASSLAGHYNSPLHF.

The chain has TRBV21-1 and TRBJ1-5. TRBV21-1 is described as a pseudogene. The CDR3 loop spans 18 amino acids. The CDR3 bases are TGTGCCGACATTCGGCGCACAGTAGCGACTGATAGCAATCAGCCCCAGCATTTT. It is translated as CADIRRTVATDSNQPQHF.

The chain uses TRBV29-1 and TRBJ1-1, with TRBD1 as a possible D gene (6 bases). This CDR3 is 14 amino acids long. Germline V lookup: CDR1 SQVTM, CDR2 ANQGSEA. CDR3 region: CSTSNQQGPTEAFF. The CDR3 region has the DNA TGCAGTACATCCAACCAACAGGGACCCACTGAAGCTTTCTTT.